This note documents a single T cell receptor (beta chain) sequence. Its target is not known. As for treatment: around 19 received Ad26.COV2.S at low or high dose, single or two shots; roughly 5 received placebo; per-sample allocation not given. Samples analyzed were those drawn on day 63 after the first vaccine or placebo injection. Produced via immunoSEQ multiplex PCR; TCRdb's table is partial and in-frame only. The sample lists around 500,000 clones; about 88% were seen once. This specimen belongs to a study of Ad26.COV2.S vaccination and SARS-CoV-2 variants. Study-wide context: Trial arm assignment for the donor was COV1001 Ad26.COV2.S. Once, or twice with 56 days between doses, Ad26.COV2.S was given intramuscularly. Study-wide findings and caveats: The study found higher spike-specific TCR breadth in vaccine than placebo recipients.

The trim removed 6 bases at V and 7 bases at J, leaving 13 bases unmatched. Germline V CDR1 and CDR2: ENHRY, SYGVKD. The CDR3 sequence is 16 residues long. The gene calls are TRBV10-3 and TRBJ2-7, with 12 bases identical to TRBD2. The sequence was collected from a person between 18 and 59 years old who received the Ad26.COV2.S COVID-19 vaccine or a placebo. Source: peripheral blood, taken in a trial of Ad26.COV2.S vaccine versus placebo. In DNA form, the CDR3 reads TGTGCCATCAGCGAAACAACGACTAGCGGGAGAGGTGAGCAGTACTTC. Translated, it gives CAISETTTSGRGEQYF.